This TCR beta chain was found in a study of response to subunit inactivated influenza vaccine. Points from the study as a whole: Authors suggested each seasonal flu vaccination may recruit only limited numbers of new T cells.

TCRdb recomputed calls from the RT-PCR reads with MiXCR, one row per CDR3 protein. Found here are about 540,000 distinct CDR3 sequences, around 21% of them singletons; the top ten hold 2.5% to 3.5%. The CDR3 runs 12 residues. CDR1 and CDR2 (germline): LGHDT, YNNKEL (reference sequence). The V gene lost 0 bases and the J gene lost 8 bases, with 8 bases spanning the gap. On this clonotype itself: What it binds is not known.

In addition, the sample was reused for a study of T cells expressing NK-cell markers. That source reports: Libraries used 5'RACE template switching adding universal primer site and UMIs. One of the eight sequenced donors was seronegative, whereas the other seven were HCMV-seropositive. A few donors' CD3+CD56-NKG2C+ cells were dominated by the same clonotypes.

This receptor was identified in a man between 50 and 59 years old who received an inactivated influenza vaccine. The chain employs TRBV3-1 and TRBJ2-7; D call uncertain. The material was CD4+ T cells sorted from PBMCs, obtained 11 to 12 days after vaccination. The CDR3 loop reads CASSQDRSKQYF. CDR3 in DNA: TGTGCCAGCAGCCAAGATCGGAGCAAGCAGTACTTC.